This T cell receptor (beta chain) originates from a study of T cell responses to AZD1222 COVID-19 vaccine. V lost 3 bases, J lost 2 bases, and 10 bases lay in between. The germline gives CDR1 LNHDA, CDR2 SQIVND (reference sequence). CDR3 length: 14 residues. A remark on this clone: Its antigen is unidentified.

Study-level points and caveats: Donors, mostly white British, included more females; clonal diversity was possibly underestimated.

Clones were read by immunoSEQ multiplex PCR, and TCRdb kept only the in-frame ones, dropping some. The sample lists about 100,000 clones; 90% were seen once. This chain joins TRBV19 and TRBJ1-2; perhaps TRBD1 as D (6 bases). This clonotype was sampled from an adult in good health. Source: peripheral blood, taken on day 0 of AZD1222 vaccination. The CDR3 is CASSISTGNYGYTF. CDR3 DNA: TGTGCCAGTAGTATCTCGACAGGCAACTATGGCTACACCTTC.